This T cell receptor (beta chain) stems from a study of control samples from healthy donors and cancer patients. This clone turned up a few times. The method was immunoSEQ multiplex PCR; TCRdb's version includes in-frame clones alone and lacks a portion of them. This table holds 65,000 to 90,000 clones, 89% found once. CDR1 is SQVTM, CDR2 ANQGSEA, per germline. This CDR3 comprises 14 residues. The ends were cut back, 3 bases at V and 0 bases at J, with 9 bases in the middle. The rearrangement joins TRBV29-1 to TRBJ1-5, with D unclear. The sample comprised PBMCs. This TCR was recovered from a woman in her 50s with colorectal cancer. This chain's CDR3 is CSVERGISNQPQHF. As DNA, the CDR3 is TGCAGCGTTGAGAGAGGGATTAGCAATCAGCCCCAGCATTTT. Full variable domain (missing parts from reference TRBV29-1 and TRBJ1-5): SAVISQKPSRDICQRGTSLTIQCQVDSQVTMMFWYRQQPGQSLTLIATANQGSEATYESGFVIDKFPISRPNLTFSTLTVSNMSPEDSSIYLCSVERGISNQPQHFGDGTRLSIL.